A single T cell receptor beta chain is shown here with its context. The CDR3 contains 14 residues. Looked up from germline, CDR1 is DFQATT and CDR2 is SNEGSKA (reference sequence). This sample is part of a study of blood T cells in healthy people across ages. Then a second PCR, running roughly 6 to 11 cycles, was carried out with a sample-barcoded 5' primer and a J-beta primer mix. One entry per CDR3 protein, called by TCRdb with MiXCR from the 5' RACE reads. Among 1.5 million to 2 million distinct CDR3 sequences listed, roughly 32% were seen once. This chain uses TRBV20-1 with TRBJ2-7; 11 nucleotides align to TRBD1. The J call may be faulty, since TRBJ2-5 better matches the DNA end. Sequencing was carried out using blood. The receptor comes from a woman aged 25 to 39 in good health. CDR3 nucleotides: TGCAGTGCCCCGCGGAGGGACAGGGGGGAGACCCAGTACTTC. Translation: CSAPRRDRGETQYF.